This TCR beta chain was captured by sequencing in a study of blood T cell repertoires in COVID-19. The overall study: Sites in the United States, Italy and Spain provided acute and convalescent COVID-19 samples. Sample material is recorded as cDNA or gDNA derived from T cells, B-cell-depleted T cells, or PBMCs.

In the study's own analysis: How many nucleated cells were present was estimated from reference gene primer amplification. Some clones are missing from TCRdb's copy, which holds only in-frame ones; the method was immunoSEQ multiplex PCR. The V and J calls and clone size come from that table; D and trimming were worked out from the DNA. In the table there are about 73,000 clones, over 70% of which are singletons. The trim removed 6 bases at V and 0 bases at J, leaving 5 bases unmatched. Germline assignment: CDR1 SNHLY and CDR2 FYNNEI. The CDR3 runs 15 residues. This clonotype was sampled from a man aged 45 to 65 with active COVID-19. This chain links TRBV2 with TRBJ2-4; 7 positions match TRBD2. The sequencing input was peripheral blood. The CDR3 DNA reads as TGTGCCAGCAGCCTAGCGGCCCTAGCCAAAAACATTCAGTACTTC. Its protein is CASSLAALAKNIQYF.